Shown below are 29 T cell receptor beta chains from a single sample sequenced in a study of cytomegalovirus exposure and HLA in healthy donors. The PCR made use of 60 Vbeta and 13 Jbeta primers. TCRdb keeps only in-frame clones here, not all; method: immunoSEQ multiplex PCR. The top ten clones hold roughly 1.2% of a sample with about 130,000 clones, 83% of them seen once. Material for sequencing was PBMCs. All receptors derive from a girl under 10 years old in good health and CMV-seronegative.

In DNA, the CDR3 is TGTGCCAGCAGTTTAACGCGGCGCACCGGGGAGCTGTTTTTT. This sequence encodes CASSLTRRTGELFF. The chain recombines TRBV28 with TRBJ2-2, with D unresolved. The CDR3 length is 14 residues. Per germline, CDR1 MDHEN and CDR2 SYDVKM. Trimming removed 2 bases from V and 4 bases from J, with 8 bases in between.

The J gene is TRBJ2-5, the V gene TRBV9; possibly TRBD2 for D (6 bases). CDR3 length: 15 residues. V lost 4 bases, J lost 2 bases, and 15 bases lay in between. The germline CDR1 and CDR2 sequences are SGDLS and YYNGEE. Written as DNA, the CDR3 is TGTGCCAGCAGCCCGCGGGACTGGGTACAAGAGACCCAGTACTTC. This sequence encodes CASSPRDWVQETQYF. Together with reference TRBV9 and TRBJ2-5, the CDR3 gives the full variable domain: DSGVTQTPKHLITATGQRVTLRCSPRSGDLSVYWYQQSLDQGLQFLIQYYNGEERAKGNILERFSAQQFPDLHSELNLSSLELGDSALYFCASSPRDWVQETQYFGPGTRLLVL.

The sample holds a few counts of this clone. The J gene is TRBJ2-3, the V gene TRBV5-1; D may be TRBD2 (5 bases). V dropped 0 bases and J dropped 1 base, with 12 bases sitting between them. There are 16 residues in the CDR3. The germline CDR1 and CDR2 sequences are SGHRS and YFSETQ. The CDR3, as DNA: TGCGCCAGCAGCTTGGCCTCGAGGGTTGGCACAGATACGCAGTATTTT. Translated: CASSLASRVGTDTQYF.

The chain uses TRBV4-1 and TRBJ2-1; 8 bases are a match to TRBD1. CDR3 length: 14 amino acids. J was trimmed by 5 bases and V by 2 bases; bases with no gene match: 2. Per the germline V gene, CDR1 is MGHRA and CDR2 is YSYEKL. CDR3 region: CASSQHRGDNEQFF. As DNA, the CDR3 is TGCGCCAGCAGCCAACACAGGGGGGACAATGAGCAGTTCTTC.

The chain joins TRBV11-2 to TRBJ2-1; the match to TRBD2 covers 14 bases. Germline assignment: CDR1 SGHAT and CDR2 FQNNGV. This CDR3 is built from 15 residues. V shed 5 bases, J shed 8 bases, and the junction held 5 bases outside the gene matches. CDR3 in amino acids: CASSLTSGGAHEQFF. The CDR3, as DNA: TGTGCCAGCAGCCTGACTAGCGGGGGGGCCCATGAGCAGTTCTTC. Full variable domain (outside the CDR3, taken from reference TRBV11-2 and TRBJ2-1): EAGVAQSPRYKIIEKRQSVAFWCNPISGHATLYWYQQILGQGPKLLIQFQNNGVVDDSQLPKDRFSAERLKGVDSTLKIQPAKLEDSAVYLCASSLTSGGAHEQFFGPGTRLTVL.

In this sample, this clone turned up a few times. The CDR3 loop is CASKPGLANNEQFF. CDR3 bases: TGTGCCAGCAAACCGGGACTAGCTAACAATGAGCAGTTCTTC. The V and J genes are TRBV6-1 and TRBJ2-1, with 9 nucleotides matching TRBD2. The CDR3 length is 14 residues. Germline CDR1 MNHNS, CDR2 SASEGT. V was clipped by 7 bases and J by 5 bases; unmatched bases: 6.

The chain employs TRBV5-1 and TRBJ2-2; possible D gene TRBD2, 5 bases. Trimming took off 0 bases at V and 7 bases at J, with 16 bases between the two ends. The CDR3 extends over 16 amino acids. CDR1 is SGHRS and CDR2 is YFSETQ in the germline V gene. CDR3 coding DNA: TGCGCCAGCAGCTTGGCTCGGGAAAGGCGTGGCGGGGAGCTGTTTTTT. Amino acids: CASSLARERRGGELFF.

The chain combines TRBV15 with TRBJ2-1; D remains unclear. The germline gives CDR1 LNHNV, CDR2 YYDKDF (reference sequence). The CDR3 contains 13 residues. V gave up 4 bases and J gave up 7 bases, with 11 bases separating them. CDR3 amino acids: CATSIFFRNEQFF. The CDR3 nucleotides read TGTGCCACCAGCATTTTCTTCCGGAATGAGCAGTTCTTC.

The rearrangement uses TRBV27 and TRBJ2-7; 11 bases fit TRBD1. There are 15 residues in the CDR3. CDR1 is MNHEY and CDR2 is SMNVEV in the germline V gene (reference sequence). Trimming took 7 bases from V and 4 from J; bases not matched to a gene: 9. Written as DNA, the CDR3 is TGTGCCAGCACCCCCTCCGGGACAGGGGGTTACGAGCAGTACTTC. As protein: CASTPSGTGGYEQYF.

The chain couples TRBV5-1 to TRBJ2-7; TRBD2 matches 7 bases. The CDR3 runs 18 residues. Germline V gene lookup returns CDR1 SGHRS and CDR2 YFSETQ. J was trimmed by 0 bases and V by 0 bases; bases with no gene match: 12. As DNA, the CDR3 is TGCGCCAGCAGCTTGGGGGCGGGAGTATCAGGCGTCTCCTACGAGCAGTACTTC. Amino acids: CASSLGAGVSGVSYEQYF.

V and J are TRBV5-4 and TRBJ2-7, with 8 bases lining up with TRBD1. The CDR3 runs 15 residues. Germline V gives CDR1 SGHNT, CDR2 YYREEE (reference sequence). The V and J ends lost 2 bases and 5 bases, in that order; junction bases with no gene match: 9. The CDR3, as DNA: TGTGCCAGCAGCTTTCGGGACAGGCTAGACGACGAGCAGTACTTC. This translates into CASSFRDRLDDEQYF. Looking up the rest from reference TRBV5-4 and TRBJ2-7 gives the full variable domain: ETGVTQSPTHLIKTRGQQVTLRCSSQSGHNTVSWYQQALGQGPQFIFQYYREEENGRGNFPPRFSGLQFPNYSSELNVNALELDDSALYLCASSFRDRLDDEQYFGPGTRLTVT.

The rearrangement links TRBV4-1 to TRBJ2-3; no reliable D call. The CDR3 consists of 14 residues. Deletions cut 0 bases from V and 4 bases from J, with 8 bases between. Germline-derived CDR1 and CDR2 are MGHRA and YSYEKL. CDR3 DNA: TGCGCCAGCAGCCAAGAGGCCTCTTCAGATACGCAGTATTTT. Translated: CASSQEASSDTQYF.

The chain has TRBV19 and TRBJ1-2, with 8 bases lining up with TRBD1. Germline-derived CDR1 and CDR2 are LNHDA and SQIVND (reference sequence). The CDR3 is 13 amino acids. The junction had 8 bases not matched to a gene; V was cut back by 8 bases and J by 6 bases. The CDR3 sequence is CASRQQGGDGYTF. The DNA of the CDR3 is TGTGCCAGTCGACAACAGGGGGGAGATGGCTACACCTTC.

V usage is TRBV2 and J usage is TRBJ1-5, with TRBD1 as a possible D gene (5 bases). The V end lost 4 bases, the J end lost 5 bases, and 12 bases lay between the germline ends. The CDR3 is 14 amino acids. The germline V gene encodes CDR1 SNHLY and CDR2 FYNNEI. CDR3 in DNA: TGTGCCAGCAGTGGGGGGGACCAGTATCAGCCCCAGCATTTT. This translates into CASSGGDQYQPQHF.

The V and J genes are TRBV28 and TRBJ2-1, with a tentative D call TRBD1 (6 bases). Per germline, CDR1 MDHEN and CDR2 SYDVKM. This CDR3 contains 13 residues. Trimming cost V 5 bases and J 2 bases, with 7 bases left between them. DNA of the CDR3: TGTGCCAGCAGTGGGGGCGCCTACAATGAGCAGTTCTTC. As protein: CASSGGAYNEQFF.

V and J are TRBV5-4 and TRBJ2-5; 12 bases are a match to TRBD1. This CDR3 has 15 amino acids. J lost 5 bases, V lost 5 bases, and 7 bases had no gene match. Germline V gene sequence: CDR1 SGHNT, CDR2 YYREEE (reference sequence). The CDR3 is CASRKGQGARETQYF. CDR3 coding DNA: TGTGCCAGCAGAAAGGGACAGGGGGCGCGTGAGACCCAGTACTTC.

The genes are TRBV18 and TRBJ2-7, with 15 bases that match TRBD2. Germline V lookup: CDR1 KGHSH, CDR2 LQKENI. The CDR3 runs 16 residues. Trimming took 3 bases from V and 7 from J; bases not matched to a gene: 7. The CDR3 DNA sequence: TGTGCCAGCTCACCGGGACTAGCGGGAGGTCTGGGGGAGCAGTACTTC. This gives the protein CASSPGLAGGLGEQYF. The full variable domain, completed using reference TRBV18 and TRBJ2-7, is NAGVMQNPRHLVRRRGQEARLRCSPMKGHSHVYWYRQLPEEGLKFMVYLQKENIIDESGMPKERFSAEFPKEGPSILRIQQVVRGDSAAYFCASSPGLAGGLGEQYFGPGTRLTVT.

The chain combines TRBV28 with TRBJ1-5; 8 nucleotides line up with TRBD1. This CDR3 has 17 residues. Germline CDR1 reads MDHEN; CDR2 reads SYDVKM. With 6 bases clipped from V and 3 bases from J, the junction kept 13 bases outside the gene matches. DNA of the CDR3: TGTGCCAGCAGCTCGGGGACAGGCTCCTTACTCAATCAGCCCCAGCATTTT. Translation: CASSSGTGSLLNQPQHF.

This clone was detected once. CDR3 region: CASSQAGFAGTEAFF. For the CDR3, the DNA is TGCGCCAGCAGCCAGGCGGGGTTTGCGGGGACTGAAGCTTTCTTT. This rearrangement joins TRBV4-3 to TRBJ1-1; D unclear. The germline CDR1 and CDR2 sequences are LGHNA and YSLEER. The CDR3 is made up of 15 amino acids. V lost 3 bases and J lost 5, with 16 bases in between.

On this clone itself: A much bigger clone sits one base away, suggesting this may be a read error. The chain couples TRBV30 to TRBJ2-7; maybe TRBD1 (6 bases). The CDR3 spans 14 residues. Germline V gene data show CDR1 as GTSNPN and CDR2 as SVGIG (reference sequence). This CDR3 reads CAWSVGGYPYDQYF. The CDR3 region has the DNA TGTGCCTGGAGTGTAGGGGGATATCCCTACGACCAGTACTTC.

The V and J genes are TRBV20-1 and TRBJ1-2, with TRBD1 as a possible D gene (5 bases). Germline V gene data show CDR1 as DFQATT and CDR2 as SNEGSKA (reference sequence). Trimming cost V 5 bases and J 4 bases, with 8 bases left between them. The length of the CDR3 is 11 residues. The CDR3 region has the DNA TGCAGTGCTGAGGACACCTATGGCTACACCTTC. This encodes CSAEDTYGYTF.

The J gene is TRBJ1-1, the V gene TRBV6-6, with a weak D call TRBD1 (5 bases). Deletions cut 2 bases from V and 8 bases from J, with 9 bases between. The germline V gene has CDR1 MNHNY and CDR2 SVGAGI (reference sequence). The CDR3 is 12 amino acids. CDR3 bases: TGTGCCAGCAGTTACGCAGGGAGGGAAGCTTTCTTT. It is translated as CASSYAGREAFF.

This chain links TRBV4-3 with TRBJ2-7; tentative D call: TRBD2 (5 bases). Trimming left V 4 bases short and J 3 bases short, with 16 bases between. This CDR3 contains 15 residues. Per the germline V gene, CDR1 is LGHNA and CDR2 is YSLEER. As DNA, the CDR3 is TGCGCCAGCAGCCCATCCACCGCCGAGGGCTACGAGCAGTACTTC. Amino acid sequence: CASSPSTAEGYEQYF.

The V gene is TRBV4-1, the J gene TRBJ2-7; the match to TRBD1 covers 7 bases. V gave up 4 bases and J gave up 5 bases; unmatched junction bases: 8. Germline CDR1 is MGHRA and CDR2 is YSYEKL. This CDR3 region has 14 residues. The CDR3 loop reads CASSPKTGINEQYF. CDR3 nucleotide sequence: TGCGCCAGCAGCCCTAAGACAGGGATCAACGAGCAGTACTTC.

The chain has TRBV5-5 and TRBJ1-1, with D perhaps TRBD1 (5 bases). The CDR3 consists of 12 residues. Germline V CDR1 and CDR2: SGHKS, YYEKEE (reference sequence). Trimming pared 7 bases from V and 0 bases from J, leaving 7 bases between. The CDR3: CASGAVNTEAFF. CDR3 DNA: TGTGCCAGCGGGGCCGTGAACACTGAAGCTTTCTTT.

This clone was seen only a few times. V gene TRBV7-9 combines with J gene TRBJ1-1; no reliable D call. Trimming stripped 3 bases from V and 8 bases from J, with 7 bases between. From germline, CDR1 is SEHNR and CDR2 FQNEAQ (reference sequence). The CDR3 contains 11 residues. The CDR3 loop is CASSFISEAFF. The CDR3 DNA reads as TGTGCCAGCAGCTTCATTAGCGAAGCTTTCTTT.

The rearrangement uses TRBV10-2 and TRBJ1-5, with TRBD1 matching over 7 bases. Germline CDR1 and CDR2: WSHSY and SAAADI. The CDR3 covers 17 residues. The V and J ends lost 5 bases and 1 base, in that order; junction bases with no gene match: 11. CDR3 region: CASSPATGTESNQPQHF. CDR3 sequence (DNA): TGCGCCAGCAGTCCAGCCACCGGGACAGAGAGCAATCAGCCCCAGCATTTT.

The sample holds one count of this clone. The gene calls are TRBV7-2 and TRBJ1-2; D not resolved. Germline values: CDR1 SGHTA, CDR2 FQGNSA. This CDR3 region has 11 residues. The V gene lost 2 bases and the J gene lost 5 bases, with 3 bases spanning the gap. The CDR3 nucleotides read TGTGCCAGCAGCTTATATTATGGCTACACCTTC. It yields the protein CASSLYYGYTF. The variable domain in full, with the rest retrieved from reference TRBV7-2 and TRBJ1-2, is GAGVSQSPSNKVTEKGKDVELRCDPISGHTALYWYRQSLGQGLEFLIYFQGNSAPDKSGLPSDRFSAERTGGSVSTLTIQRTQQEDSAVYLCASSLYYGYTFGSGTRLTVV.

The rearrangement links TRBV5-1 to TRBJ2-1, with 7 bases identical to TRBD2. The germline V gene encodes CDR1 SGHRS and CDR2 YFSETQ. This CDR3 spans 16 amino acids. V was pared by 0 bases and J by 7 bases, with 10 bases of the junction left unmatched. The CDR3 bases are TGCGCCAGCAGCTTGGGGGACCAGGGAGGGAATAATGAGCAGTTCTTC. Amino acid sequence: CASSLGDQGGNNEQFF.